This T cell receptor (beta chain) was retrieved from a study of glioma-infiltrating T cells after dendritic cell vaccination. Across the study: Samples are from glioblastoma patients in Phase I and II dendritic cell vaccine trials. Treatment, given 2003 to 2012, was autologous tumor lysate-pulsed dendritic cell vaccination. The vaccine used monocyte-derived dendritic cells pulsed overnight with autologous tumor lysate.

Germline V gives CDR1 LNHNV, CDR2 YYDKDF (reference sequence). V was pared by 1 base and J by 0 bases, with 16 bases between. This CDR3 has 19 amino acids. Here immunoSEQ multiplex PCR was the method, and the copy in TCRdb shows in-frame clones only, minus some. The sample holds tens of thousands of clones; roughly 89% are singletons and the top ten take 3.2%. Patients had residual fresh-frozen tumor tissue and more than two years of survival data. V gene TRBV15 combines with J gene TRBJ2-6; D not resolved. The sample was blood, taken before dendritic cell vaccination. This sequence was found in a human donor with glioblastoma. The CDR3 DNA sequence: TGTGCCACCAGCAGAGTACATGTACAAGTGATCTCTGGGGCCAACGTCCTGACTTTC. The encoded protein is CATSRVHVQVISGANVLTF.